The rows below give T cell receptor beta chains drawn from one sample of a study of T cell changes during pregnancy in multiple sclerosis. Sequencing used immunoSEQ multiplex PCR; TCRdb keeps in-frame clones, though not all of them. The data contain almost 40,000 clones, approximately 90% of them seen just once; the ten biggest clones take up around 0.7%. The starting material was CD4+ T cells from peripheral blood mononuclear cells, obtained in the second trimester of pregnancy. These TCRs come from a female donor in good health, enrolled as a control in a pregnancy study. CDR3s include the opening cysteine and the closing phenylalanine or tryptophan. D genes are given only for firm matches. Clone size is shown for a subset of rows, as once, few, many or a class of expanded clone.

TRBJ1-2,TRBD1,-,TRBV5-6,CASSAPGTGGLGGYTF,TGTGCCAGCAGCGCGCCTGGAACAGGGGGGCTGGGAGGCTACACCTTC
TRBJ2-5,-,-,TRBV28,CASSVPPGFQETQYF,TGTGCCAGCAGTGTGCCCCCAGGGTTCCAAGAGACCCAGTACTTC
TRBJ2-1,TRBD2,-,TRBV15,CATSPKLSGGNNEQFF,TGTGCCACCAGCCCAAAGCTCAGCGGGGGTAACAATGAGCAGTTCTTC
TRBJ2-1,TRBD1,-,TRBV5-1,CASSLAVTGRYNEQFF,TGCGCCAGCAGCTTGGCCGTGACAGGGAGATACAATGAGCAGTTCTTC
TRBJ2-7,TRBD2,-,TRBV7-2,CASSLVPGGAYEQYF,TGTGCCAGCAGCTTAGTGCCCGGGGGGGCGTACGAGCAGTACTTC
TRBJ2-1,-,-,TRBV30,CAWAARGSSFNEQFF,TGTGCCTGGGCGGCTCGGGGGTCGTCTTTCAATGAGCAGTTCTTC
TRBJ2-1,TRBD1,-,TRBV7-2,CASSFPQGGRNNEQFF,TGTGCCAGCAGCTTCCCACAGGGGGGACGGAACAATGAGCAGTTCTTC
TRBJ1-4,-,-,TRBV19,CASKSSRQTNEKLFF,TGTGCCAGTAAAAGTTCGAGACAGACGAACGAAAAACTGTTTTTT
TRBJ1-4,TRBD1,few,TRBV5-4,CASSKGTDEKLFF,TGTGCCAGCAGCAAAGGGACAGATGAAAAACTGTTTTTT
TRBJ1-1,-,-,TRBV27,CASSLISRKNTEAFF,TGTGCCAGCAGTTTAATTAGCAGAAAGAACACTGAAGCTTTCTTT
TRBJ1-5,-,-,TRBV5-4,CASSAGEGPQHF,TGTGCCAGCTCAGCAGGGGAGGGGCCCCAGCATTTT
TRBJ1-2,-,-,TRBV19,CASSIPTTGNYGYTF,TGTGCCAGTAGTATACCCACGACAGGAAACTATGGCTACACCTTC
TRBJ1-5,-,-,TRBV6-5,CASRPRGTGQPQHF,TGTGCCAGCAGACCCAGGGGAACAGGCCAGCCCCAGCATTTT
TRBJ1-3,TRBD1,-,TRBV7-2,CASSPDRAGNTIYF,TGTGCCAGCAGCCCGGACAGGGCTGGAAACACCATATATTTT
TRBJ1-1,TRBD1,-,TRBV6-5,CASSQDRGSKAFF,TGTGCCAGCAGTCAAGACAGGGGGAGCAAAGCTTTCTTT
TRBJ2-7,TRBD1,-,TRBV7-8,CASSSIRQGGEQYF,TGTGCCAGCAGCTCGATCCGACAGGGGGGCGAGCAGTACTTC
TRBJ1-1,-,-,TRBV18,CANNQGAGTEAFF,TGTGCCAATAACCAAGGGGCGGGAACTGAAGCTTTCTTT
TRBJ1-5,-,-,TRBV4-3,CASSRGHSSNQPQHF,TGCGCCAGCAGCCGTGGACACTCTAGCAATCAGCCCCAGCATTTT
TRBJ1-4,-,few,TRBV30,CAWSAQRWEGEKLFF,TGTGCCTGGAGTGCTCAGCGGTGGGAGGGGGAAAAACTGTTTTTT
TRBJ2-3,-,-,TRBV15,CATSREGLALADTQYF,TGTGCCACCAGCAGAGAGGGGCTAGCGTTGGCAGATACGCAGTATTTT
TRBJ2-4,-,-,TRBV4-2,CASSQEKGVAKNIQYF,TGTGCCAGCAGCCAAGAGAAGGGGGTAGCCAAAAACATTCAGTACTTC
TRBJ1-1,TRBD1,-,TRBV7-9,CASSPRTGLNTEAFF,TGTGCCAGCAGCCCAAGGACAGGGCTAAACACTGAAGCTTTCTTT
TRBJ2-7,TRBD2,-,TRBV19,CASSDPRLAGGLYEQYF,TGTGCCAGTAGCGACCCCCGACTAGCGGGGGGACTTTACGAGCAGTACTTC
TRBJ1-6,-,-,TRBV30,CAWSVAGLNSPLHF,TGTGCCTGGAGTGTTGCAGGGTTGAATTCACCCCTCCACTTT
TRBJ2-7,TRBD1,once,TRBV6-1,CATRRGLTGGYEQYF,TGTGCCACCCGGAGGGGCCTGACAGGGGGCTACGAGCAGTACTTC
TRBJ1-2,TRBD1,-,TRBV9,CASSPARDRTYYGYTF,TGTGCCAGCAGCCCAGCGCGGGACAGAACATACTATGGCTACACCTTC
TRBJ2-5,TRBD2,-,TRBV6-5,CASSYGTSGGTETQYF,TGTGCCAGCAGTTACGGGACTAGCGGGGGAACGGAGACCCAGTACTTC